These 2 T cell receptor beta chains were all obtained from the same sample, sequenced in a study of T cell responses to AZD1222 COVID-19 vaccine. Sequencing used immunoSEQ multiplex PCR; TCRdb keeps in-frame clones, though not all of them. The sample has over 150,000 clones; 90% are singletons. Here the sequenced sample was peripheral blood, taken on day 0 of AZD1222 vaccination. These TCRs come from an adult in good health.

In the case of this clone: Other DNA variants within this sample encode the same CDR3. This rearrangement joins TRBV7-2 to TRBJ1-2; D is uncertain. The germline CDR1 and CDR2 sequences are SGHTA and FQGNSA. This CDR3 has 13 residues. The V and J ends lost 5 bases and 2 bases respectively, with 9 bases between them. The CDR3 DNA reads TGTGCCAGCAGCCCCGATGGAAACTATGGCTACACCTTC. Translating gives CASSPDGNYGYTF.

This clone is a singleton in its sample. CDR3 DNA sequence: TGTGCCAGCAGCCAACCCCTAGGACTAGCGTACGAGCAGTACTTC. As protein: CASSQPLGLAYEQYF. The gene calls are TRBV7-9 and TRBJ2-7, with 9 bases that match TRBD2. The germline gives CDR1 SEHNR, CDR2 FQNEAQ (reference sequence). This CDR3 is 15 amino acids long. Trimming at V came to 5 bases and at J to 4 bases, leaving 9 bases not matched to a gene.